This T cell receptor (beta chain) originates from a study of T cell responses to AZD1222 COVID-19 vaccine. Study-wide points: With dominance at 160-218 and 743-854, vaccine-associated CD4 TCRs spanned spike. Baseline serostatus was positive in only six AZD1222 recipients. A reported finding is that nearly half of spike-specific TCRs target unmutated variant regions. Samples come after the peak T cell response, not at day 14.

Germline CDR1 is SGHVS and CDR2 is FNYEAQ. The V segment lost 5 bases and the J segment 1 base; nucleotides outside the gene matches: 3. The CDR3 contains 14 residues. Here immunoSEQ multiplex PCR was the method, and the copy in TCRdb shows in-frame clones only, minus some. The sample includes just under 90,000 clones, 88% seen only once; the top ten take around 5.5%. Points on this clone: Its specificity is not known.

The J gene is TRBJ2-3, the V gene TRBV7-6; 7 bases map to TRBD1. The TCR comes from an adult in good health. The sequencing here drew on peripheral blood, taken on day 0 of AZD1222 vaccination. For the CDR3, the DNA is TGTGCCAGCAGCCCAGGACAGGGCACAGATACGCAGTATTTT. Amino acids: CASSPGQGTDTQYF.